A selection of T cell receptor beta chains follows, all from one sample in a study of control samples from healthy donors and cancer patients. Assay: immunoSEQ multiplex PCR; the TCRdb copy retains only in-frame clones and omits some. The table lists approximately 9,900 clones, roughly nine tenths of them singletons. Sequenced sample: PBMCs. These receptors were collected from a man aged 55 to 69 with colorectal cancer. Both conserved end residues are part of each CDR3. D genes are given only for firm matches. Not every row has a clone size; where given, it reads once, few, many or a size class.

V gene	J gene	clone size	D gene	CDR3 protein	CDR3 DNA
TRBV5-1	TRBJ1-6	.	.	CASARGMGSPLHF	TGCGCCAGCGCAAGGGGGATGGGTTCACCCCTCCACTTT
TRBV7-2	TRBJ2-7	.	.	CASTGRGYEQYF	TGTGCCAGCACAGGCCGAGGCTACGAGCAGTACTTC
TRBV4-3	TRBJ1-2	few	.	CASSPRQSSYGYTF	TGCGCCAGCAGCCCCCGACAGAGTTCGTATGGCTACACCTTC
TRBV7-8	TRBJ2-7	.	TRBD1	CASSLRDRRSGEQYF	TGTGCCAGCAGCTTACGGGACAGGCGGTCTGGGGAGCAGTACTTC
TRBV2	TRBJ2-1	.	TRBD1	CASNRGFYNEQFF	TGTGCCAGCAACAGGGGGTTTTACAATGAGCAGTTCTTC
TRBV9	TRBJ1-3	.	.	CASSVGQGGNTIYF	TGTGCCAGCAGCGTAGGGCAGGGTGGAAACACCATATATTTT
TRBV7-2	TRBJ2-1	.	.	CASSFSLGTFSYNEQFF	TGTGCCAGCAGCTTTTCCCTCGGGACGTTCTCCTACAATGAGCAGTTCTTC
TRBV2	TRBJ2-1	.	TRBD2	CASSVLAGGLWEQFF	TGTGCCAGCAGTGTACTAGCGGGGGGGCTATGGGAGCAGTTCTTC
TRBV7-2	TRBJ2-3	.	.	CASSLRGVNTDTQYF	TGTGCCAGCAGCTTAAGGGGTGTCAACACAGATACGCAGTATTTT
TRBV5-1	TRBJ2-7	.	.	CASSLYYASYEQYF	TGCGCCAGCAGCTTGTACTACGCTTCCTACGAGCAGTACTTC
TRBV4-2	TRBJ2-1	.	.	CASSQEEAGDSSYNEQFF	TGTGCCAGCAGCCAAGAAGAAGCGGGGGACAGCTCCTACAATGAGCAGTTCTTC
TRBV7-9	TRBJ2-7	.	.	CASSQMQGGPYEQYF	TGTGCCAGCAGCCAGATGCAGGGGGGGCCCTACGAGCAGTACTTC
TRBV5-1	TRBJ2-1	.	.	CASSLAVAGNEQFF	TGCGCCAGCAGCTTGGCCGTGGCGGGCAATGAGCAGTTCTTC
TRBV19	TRBJ1-1	.	.	CASSLDGIVGEAFF	TGTGCCAGTAGTCTGGACGGGATCGTCGGTGAAGCTTTCTTT
TRBV2	TRBJ2-2	.	.	CASSYREDGELFF	TGTGCCAGCAGCTACAGGGAGGACGGGGAGCTGTTTTTT
TRBV5-1	TRBJ2-2	.	.	CASSLGPANTGELFF	TGCGCCAGCAGCTTGGGGCCCGCGAACACCGGGGAGCTGTTTTTT
TRBV19	TRBJ1-2	.	.	CASTPRWAYGYTF	TGTGCCAGTACTCCAAGGTGGGCCTATGGCTACACCTTC
TRBV15	TRBJ2-7	.	.	CATSTGYSYEQYF	TGTGCCACCAGCACAGGGTATTCCTACGAGCAGTACTTC
TRBV5-1	TRBJ2-7	.	.	CASSLAGSYEQYF	TGCGCCAGCAGCTTGGCTGGCTCCTACGAGCAGTACTTC
TRBV10-3	TRBJ1-5	.	TRBD1	CATAGQVGNQPQHF	TGTGCCACCGCTGGACAGGTCGGCAATCAGCCCCAGCATTTT
TRBV30	TRBJ2-2	once	.	CAWSSGPRTGELFF	TGTGCCTGGAGTTCGGGACCGCGGACCGGGGAGCTGTTTTTT
TRBV3-1/TRBV3-2	TRBJ1-2	.	.	CASSQDGETYGYTF	TGTGCCAGCAGCCAGGACGGGGAGACCTATGGCTACACCTTC
TRBV6-5	TRBJ2-1	.	TRBD2	CASSYRGGRNEQFF	TGTGCCAGCAGTTACCGGGGGGGCCGTAATGAGCAGTTCTTC
TRBV3-1/TRBV3-2	TRBJ1-2	.	.	CASSQTVNYGYTF	TGTGCCAGCAGCCAAACTGTTAACTATGGCTACACCTTC
TRBV7-2	TRBJ1-6	.	TRBD1	CASSWDSSNSPLHF	TGTGCCAGCAGCTGGGACAGTTCCAATTCACCCCTCCACTTT
TRBV3-1/TRBV3-2	TRBJ1-4	.	TRBD1	CASSQGDRFSNEKLFF	TGTGCCAGCAGCCAAGGGGACAGGTTCTCTAATGAAAAACTGTTTTTT
TRBV11-2	TRBJ1-5	.	.	CASSYNGDQPQHF	TGTGCCAGCAGCTACAATGGGGATCAGCCCCAGCATTTT
TRBV28	TRBJ1-2	.	TRBD1	CASSTGEGYGYTF	TGTGCCAGCAGTACAGGGGAGGGCTATGGCTACACCTTC
TRBV6-2/TRBV6-3	TRBJ2-7	once	TRBD1	CASSYSDRAHYF	TGTGCCAGCAGTTACTCGGACAGGGCGCATTACTTC
TRBV7-9	TRBJ1-1	.	TRBD1	CASSSQTGGFEAFF	TGTGCCAGCAGCTCGCAGACAGGGGGATTTGAAGCTTTCTTT
TRBV7-9	TRBJ1-1	.	TRBD1	CASSQGQGNTEAFF	TGTGCCAGCAGCCAAGGACAGGGGAACACTGAAGCTTTCTTT
TRBV2	TRBJ1-2	.	.	CASSQDSIYGYTF	TGTGCCAGCAGTCAGGACAGCATATATGGCTACACCTTC
TRBV2	TRBJ1-4	.	TRBD1	CASSSRTGGDEKLFF	TGTGCCAGCAGTTCACGGACAGGGGGCGATGAAAAACTGTTTTTT
TRBV6-6	TRBJ2-7	few	.	CASSSRDSYEQYF	TGTGCCAGCAGTTCCAGGGACTCCTACGAGCAGTACTTC
TRBV2	TRBJ2-1	few	.	CASMWNSGYNEQFF	TGTGCCAGCATGTGGAATTCGGGCTACAATGAGCAGTTCTTC
TRBV7-2	TRBJ2-7	.	.	CASSLSTGRKSYEQYF	TGTGCCAGCAGCTTATCGACAGGGAGGAAATCCTACGAGCAGTACTTC
TRBV3-1/TRBV3-2	TRBJ1-3	.	.	CASSPPLHSTVGNTIYF	TGTGCCAGCAGCCCTCCCCTACACTCGACGGTTGGAAACACCATATATTTT
TRBV2	TRBJ2-1	.	TRBD2	CASISGGALDEQFF	TGTGCCAGCATTAGCGGGGGGGCACTCGATGAGCAGTTCTTC
TRBV28	TRBJ1-2	.	.	CASSPRPYNRRNYGYTF	TGTGCCAGCTCCCCGCGACCCTATAATAGGAGAAATTATGGCTACACCTTC
TRBV11-2	TRBJ1-1	.	TRBD1	CASSNRQGGTTEAFF	TGTGCCAGCAGCAACCGACAGGGTGGAACAACTGAAGCTTTCTTT
TRBV7-2	TRBJ1-2	.	.	CASSPGWGIYGYTF	TGTGCCAGCAGCCCCGGTTGGGGTATTTATGGCTACACCTTC
TRBV6-6	TRBJ1-6	.	.	CASSPLRGRSSNSPLHF	TGTGCCAGCAGTCCCTTGAGGGGGAGGTCTTCTAATTCACCCCTCCACTTT
TRBV28	TRBJ2-1	.	.	CASSPAWTGNEQFF	TGTGCCAGCAGTCCCGCGTGGACGGGGAATGAGCAGTTCTTC
TRBV11-2	TRBJ2-7	.	TRBD1	CASSWDRGPSYEQYF	TGTGCCAGCAGCTGGGACAGGGGGCCTTCCTACGAGCAGTACTTC
TRBV11-1	TRBJ2-7	few	.	CASSLSSGEGSEQYF	TGTGCCAGCAGCTTAAGCTCGGGTGAAGGGTCCGAGCAGTACTTC
TRBV12-3/TRBV12-4	TRBJ1-2	.	.	CASTSYSYGYTF	TGTGCCAGCACCTCCTACAGCTATGGCTACACCTTC
TRBV4-1	TRBJ1-5	.	.	CASSQDFGGRGQPQHF	TGCGCCAGCAGCCAAGATTTCGGGGGGCGAGGTCAGCCCCAGCATTTT
TRBV13	TRBJ2-7	.	.	CASSLGGAGRSYEQYF	TGTGCCAGCAGCTTAGGCGGGGCAGGGAGGTCCTACGAGCAGTACTTC
TRBV7-9	TRBJ2-7	.	TRBD1	CASSLDGWAGTGYYEQYF	TGTGCCAGCAGCTTAGACGGTTGGGCTGGGACAGGATACTACGAGCAGTACTTC
TRBV7-2	TRBJ2-5	.	.	CASSLGWQGDETQYF	TGTGCCAGCAGCTTAGGGTGGCAAGGTGACGAGACCCAGTACTTC
TRBV4-1	TRBJ2-3	.	TRBD2	CASSQESLAGGPWTTDTQYF	TGCGCCAGCAGCCAAGAGTCGCTAGCGGGGGGGCCTTGGACCACAGATACGCAGTATTTT
TRBV5-4	TRBJ2-7	.	TRBD2	CASSLVAGGLAGEQYF	TGTGCCAGCAGCTTGGTAGCGGGGGGGCTTGCCGGCGAGCAGTACTTC
TRBV16	TRBJ1-5	.	.	CASSILSPGPNQPQHF	TGTGCCAGCAGCATCCTGAGCCCAGGCCCCAATCAGCCCCAGCATTTT
TRBV24-1	TRBJ2-5	once	.	CATSWDETRYF	TGTGCCACCAGTTGGGACGAGACCCGGTACTTC
TRBV7-2	TRBJ1-3	.	.	CASSLALSTYSGNTIYF	TGTGCCAGCAGCTTAGCGCTTTCGACCTACTCTGGAAACACCATATATTTT
TRBV4-1	TRBJ2-7	.	.	CASSHQSHSSYEQYF	TGCGCCAGCAGCCACCAAAGCCATAGCTCCTACGAGCAGTACTTC
TRBV19	TRBJ2-7	.	.	CASSMAETYEQYF	TGTGCCAGTAGTATGGCAGAGACCTACGAGCAGTACTTC